Listed here are 32 T cell receptor beta chains from one sample, sequenced in a study of OX40 agonist ivuxolimab in advanced cancers. Data came from immunoSEQ multiplex PCR; TCRdb stores just in-frame clones and leaves some out. The table includes approximately 70,000 clones, 70% to 90% detected once. Sample: CD4+ or CD8+ T cells sorted from blood, taken in a trial of the OX40 agonist ivuxolimab. These receptors were obtained from an adult with an advanced solid tumor such as melanoma, head and neck, liver or kidney cancer.

This clone was observed once. The V call is TRBV4-2, the J call TRBJ2-7; D is perhaps TRBD2 (7 bases). The CDR3 spans 16 residues. Per germline, CDR1 LGHNA and CDR2 YNFKEQ. Between the trimmed V and J ends, which lost 4 bases and 5 bases, there was a span of 21 bases. The DNA of the CDR3 is TGTGCCAGCAGCCGTCGTTCACAGGGTCGGGGGGACGAGCAGTACTTC. Translated: CASSRRSQGRGDEQYF.

The chain joins TRBV5-1 to TRBJ1-1; D is ambiguous. This CDR3 is 15 amino acids long. V shed 2 bases and J shed 7 bases, with 18 bases lying between them. Germline V gene sequence: CDR1 SGHRS, CDR2 YFSETQ. CDR3 loop: CASSFLPADTREAFF. The CDR3 bases are TGCGCCAGCAGCTTCCTGCCAGCTGATACCCGTGAAGCTTTCTTT. Full variable domain (remainder filled in from reference TRBV5-1 and TRBJ1-1): KAGVTQTPRYLIKTRGQQVTLSCSPISGHRSVSWYQQTPGQGLQFLFEYFSETQRNKGNFPGRFSGRQFSNSRSEMNVSTLELGDSALYLCASSFLPADTREAFFGQGTRLTVV.

A single count supports this clone. The rearrangement links TRBV2 to TRBJ1-1; D gene ambiguous. Germline V gives CDR1 SNHLY, CDR2 FYNNEI. The length of the CDR3 is 13 residues. V lost 0 bases and J lost 1, with 3 bases in between. The CDR3 is CASSEAGNTEAFF. DNA for the CDR3: TGTGCCAGCAGTGAAGCAGGGAACACTGAAGCTTTCTTT.

The chain uses TRBV28 and TRBJ2-7; either TRBD1 or TRBD2 may fit D (6 bases each). The CDR3 sequence is 14 residues long. Trimming pared 3 bases from V and 5 bases from J, leaving 14 bases between. Germline assignment: CDR1 MDHEN and CDR2 SYDVKM. The CDR3 reads CASSLYGGGNEQYF. CDR3 nucleotides: TGTGCCAGCAGTTTGTATGGGGGCGGGAACGAGCAGTACTTC.

V and J are TRBV28 and TRBJ2-7, with 11 bases lining up with TRBD2. The CDR3 is made up of 14 amino acids. Per germline, CDR1 MDHEN and CDR2 SYDVKM. The junction had 1 base not matched to a gene; V was cut back by 5 bases and J by 1 base. This CDR3 is CASSGTSGSYEQYF. The DNA of the CDR3 is TGTGCCAGCAGTGGGACTAGCGGATCCTACGAGCAGTACTTC.

CDR3 sequence reads: CAISGDRGREDTQYF. CDR3 coding DNA: TGTGCCATCAGTGGGGACAGGGGGCGCGAAGATACGCAGTATTTT. The J gene is TRBJ2-3, the V gene TRBV10-3, with TRBD1 matching 12 bases. With V trimmed by 4 bases and J by 5 bases, 4 bases remained unmatched. The CDR3 length is 15 residues. Germline V gene sequence: CDR1 ENHRY, CDR2 SYGVKD.

This chain links TRBV9 with TRBJ2-7; D is undetermined. Germline values: CDR1 SGDLS, CDR2 YYNGEE. This CDR3 has 14 residues. V lost 3 bases, J lost 0 bases, and 10 bases lay in between. In DNA form, the CDR3 reads TGTGCCAGCAGCGGCCCTCAAAACTCCTACGAGCAGTACTTC. Amino acids: CASSGPQNSYEQYF. The whole variable domain, remainder taken from reference TRBV9 and TRBJ2-7, is DSGVTQTPKHLITATGQRVTLRCSPRSGDLSVYWYQQSLDQGLQFLIQYYNGEERAKGNILERFSAQQFPDLHSELNLSSLELGDSALYFCASSGPQNSYEQYFGPGTRLTVT.

The chain uses TRBV7-9 and TRBJ2-1; 9 bases agree with TRBD2. After removal of 2 bases from V and 6 bases from J, the junction contained 5 bases not matched to a gene. Germline values: CDR1 SEHNR, CDR2 FQNEAQ (reference sequence). The CDR3 is made up of 15 amino acids. CDR3 DNA sequence: TGTGCCAGCAGCTTAATAGCGGGAGTCCGCAATGAGCAGTTCTTC. Amino acid sequence: CASSLIAGVRNEQFF.

The V gene is TRBV12-5, the J gene TRBJ1-1; unclear D gene. The CDR3 loop spans 13 amino acids. Germline V gives CDR1 LGHNT, CDR2 FRNRAP. Trimming pared 6 bases from V and 4 bases from J, leaving 12 bases between. Here the CDR3 DNA reads TGTGCTAGTGGCGTTAGATTGGGCACTGAAGCTTTCTTT. Residues: CASGVRLGTEAFF. The whole variable domain, remainder taken from reference TRBV12-5 and TRBJ1-1, is DARVTQTPRHKVTEMGQEVTMRCQPILGHNTVFWYRQTMMQGLELLAYFRNRAPLDDSGMPKDRFSAEMPDATLATLKIQPSEPRDSAVYFCASGVRLGTEAFFGQGTRLTVV.

The chain couples TRBV11-3 to TRBJ2-1, with D unclear. Trimming left V 6 bases short and J 0 bases short, with 9 bases between. The CDR3 length is 14 residues. CDR1 is SGHNT and CDR2 is YENEEA in the germline V gene. The CDR3 reads CASRRDPSYNEQFF. The DNA for the CDR3 is TGTGCCAGCAGAAGGGATCCCTCCTACAATGAGCAGTTCTTC.

The chain is built from TRBV28 and TRBJ2-3; 9 bases are a match to TRBD2. CDR3 size: 16 residues. Germline loops: CDR1 MDHEN, CDR2 SYDVKM. Unmatched junction bases numbered 4, after V lost 3 bases and J lost 0 bases. The CDR3: CASSLSAGGSTDTQYF. The CDR3 region has the DNA TGTGCCAGCAGTTTGTCAGCGGGGGGCAGCACAGATACGCAGTATTTT.

This chain connects TRBV5-6 to TRBJ2-7; 7 bases match TRBD1. Per the germline V gene, CDR1 is SGHDT and CDR2 is YYEEEE. This CDR3 region has 13 residues. V gave up 3 bases and J gave up 6 bases; unmatched junction bases: 6. CDR3 loop: CASSYDRAGEQYF. DNA for the CDR3: TGTGCCAGCAGCTACGACAGGGCTGGCGAGCAGTACTTC.

The chain couples TRBV6-5 to TRBJ1-4; 9 positions agree with TRBD1. V lost 5 bases, J lost 8 bases, and 9 bases stayed unmatched. The CDR3 spans 15 residues. Germline V CDR1 and CDR2: MNHEY, SVGAGI. DNA of the CDR3: TGTGCCAGCAGTCCACCGGGACAGGGAAAGGAAAAACTGTTTTTT. Translated, it gives CASSPPGQGKEKLFF.

The rearrangement joins TRBV5-1 to TRBJ2-7; tentative D call: TRBD2 (6 bases). The CDR3 sequence is 16 residues long. The V end was cut by 4 bases, the J end by 4 bases, with 21 bases between. Germline V gene lookup returns CDR1 SGHRS and CDR2 YFSETQ. The CDR3 reads CASSPGRTDYYYEQYF. The CDR3 DNA sequence: TGCGCCAGCAGCCCCGGGCGGACGGACTATTATTACGAGCAGTACTTC.

The CDR3 protein is CASSVETGRDTQYF. The CDR3 DNA sequence: TGTGCCAGCAGTGTAGAGACTGGAAGAGATACGCAGTATTTT. The V gene is TRBV2, the J gene TRBJ2-3; D unclear. V lost 4 bases to trimming and J lost 5 bases, with 13 bases between them. CDR3 size: 14 residues. The germline CDR1 and CDR2 sequences are SNHLY and FYNNEI.

The genes are TRBV5-1 and TRBJ2-5; 10 bases agree with TRBD1. This CDR3 contains 14 residues. V gave up 3 bases and J gave up 9 bases; unmatched junction bases: 8. Germline V gene lookup returns CDR1 SGHRS and CDR2 YFSETQ. The CDR3 spells CASSSDRGVSAQYF. The CDR3 nucleotides read TGCGCCAGCAGCTCGGACAGGGGGGTGTCGGCCCAGTACTTC.

This rearrangement joins TRBV7-8 to TRBJ2-7; D is ambiguous. V was clipped by 0 bases and J by 4 bases, with 10 bases between them. Germline V CDR1 and CDR2: SGHVS, FQNEAQ. The CDR3 contains 14 residues. The CDR3 coding sequence is TGTGCCAGCAGCTTAGCGTTGACGGATTACGAGCAGTACTTC. As protein: CASSLALTDYEQYF. The whole variable domain, remainder taken from reference TRBV7-8 and TRBJ2-7, is GAGVSQSPRYKVAKRGQDVALRCDPISGHVSLFWYQQALGQGPEFLTYFQNEAQLDKSGLPSDRFFAERPEGSVSTLKIQRTQQEDSAVYLCASSLALTDYEQYFGPGTRLTVT.

The genes are TRBV6-1 and TRBJ2-2, with 7 bases fitting TRBD1. The CDR3 sequence is 15 residues long. After removal of 1 base from V and 5 bases from J, the junction contained 4 bases not matched to a gene. The V gene's germline CDR1 is MNHNS and CDR2 SASEGT. CDR3 amino acids: CASSEVGGRTGELFF. For the CDR3, the DNA is TGTGCCAGCAGTGAAGTAGGGGGCCGAACCGGGGAGCTGTTTTTT.

The rearrangement links TRBV5-4 to TRBJ2-6; the D is unclear. The germline V gene has CDR1 SGHNT and CDR2 YYREEE (reference sequence). Trimming took 0 bases from V and 2 from J, leaving 12 bases between them. The CDR3 has 17 residues. CDR3 protein: CASSLAGRFAGANVLTF. Written as DNA, the CDR3 is TGTGCCAGCAGCTTGGCCGGGCGGTTTGCTGGGGCCAACGTCCTGACTTTC.

The chain's CDR3 is CASSSMGGSGNTIYF. DNA of the CDR3: TGCGCCAGCAGCTCCATGGGGGGCTCTGGAAACACCATATATTTT. The chain couples TRBV5-1 to TRBJ1-3, with TRBD1 as a possible D gene (5 bases). V gave up 3 bases and J gave up 0 bases, with 10 bases separating them. The germline CDR1 and CDR2 sequences are SGHRS and YFSETQ. The CDR3 has 15 amino acids.

The chain employs TRBV5-1 and TRBJ2-4; D might be TRBD1 (5 bases). This CDR3 is built from 14 residues. Trimming took 4 bases from V and 7 from J, leaving 15 bases between them. Germline CDR1 is SGHRS and CDR2 is YFSETQ. CDR3 coding DNA: TGCGCCAGCAGCCTGGGGCCACAGAAGAACATTCAGTACTTC. This sequence encodes CASSLGPQKNIQYF.

The rearrangement uses TRBV5-1 and TRBJ2-7; no firm D call. CDR1 SGHRS and CDR2 YFSETQ come from the germline V gene. V gave up 0 bases and J gave up 2 bases, with 3 bases separating them. The CDR3 has 12 amino acids. Written as DNA, the CDR3 is TGCGCCAGCAGCTTGGAGGCCTACGAGCAGTACTTC. Its translation is CASSLEAYEQYF.

V and J are TRBV11-2 and TRBJ2-7; D call uncertain. This CDR3 contains 13 residues. The germline CDR1 and CDR2 sequences are SGHAT and FQNNGV. The V gene lost 3 bases and the J gene lost 7 bases, with 13 bases spanning the gap. The CDR3 DNA follows: TGTGCCAGCAGCTTTAATATCGGAACGGAGCAGTACTTC. Encoded protein: CASSFNIGTEQYF.

The gene calls are TRBV29-1 and TRBJ2-7; the match to TRBD2 covers 12 bases. The trim removed 1 base at V and 3 bases at J, leaving 16 bases unmatched. There are 19 residues in the CDR3. Germline V gene data show CDR1 as SQVTM and CDR2 as ANQGSEA. This CDR3 reads CSVEGEGPQGLAGVYEQYF. Here the CDR3 DNA reads TGCAGCGTTGAAGGGGAGGGACCGCAGGGACTAGCGGGTGTCTACGAGCAGTACTTC.

The chain couples TRBV7-9 to TRBJ1-2; D is possibly TRBD1 (6 bases). The V end was cut by 5 bases, the J end by 3 bases, with 16 bases between. This CDR3 region has 15 residues. Germline CDR1 and CDR2: SEHNR and FQNEAQ (reference sequence). In nucleotides, the CDR3 is TGTGCCAGCAGCCCTAATCCCCCAGGGGACTATGGCTACACCTTC. Translating gives CASSPNPPGDYGYTF. The full variable domain, with the rest looked up from reference TRBV7-9 and TRBJ1-2, is DTGVSQNPRHKITKRGQNVTFRCDPISEHNRLYWYRQTLGQGPEFLTYFQNEAQLEKSRLLSDRFSAERPKGSFSTLEIQRTEQGDSAMYLCASSPNPPGDYGYTFGSGTRLTVV.

The chain couples TRBV28 to TRBJ2-5, with 10 bases aligning to TRBD2. The junction had 3 bases not matched to a gene; V was cut back by 3 bases and J by 2 bases. Germline CDR1 and CDR2: MDHEN and SYDVKM. The CDR3 sequence is 15 residues long. In DNA, the CDR3 is TGTGCCAGCAGTTTTTTAGCGGGAGGACAAGAGACCCAGTACTTC. It translates to CASSFLAGGQETQYF.

V gene TRBV6-5 combines with J gene TRBJ2-7; 8 bases are shared with TRBD2. V shed 6 bases and J 4 bases; nucleotides not matched to a gene: 11. The CDR3 extends over 15 amino acids. Germline CDR1 is MNHEY and CDR2 is SVGAGI. The CDR3 DNA reads TGTGCCAGCAGCCGGGGGGGGAGCGTAGCTTACGAGCAGTACTTC. Its protein is CASSRGGSVAYEQYF.

The chain is built from TRBV6-5 and TRBJ2-3; D is uncertain. Germline CDR1 and CDR2: MNHEY and SVGAGI. The CDR3 runs to 15 residues. V was clipped by 8 bases and J by 0 bases, with 15 bases between them. Here the CDR3 reads CASSLGKTSTDTQYF. DNA of the CDR3: TGTGCCAGCTCCTTAGGGAAAACTAGCACAGATACGCAGTATTTT.

This chain links TRBV15 with TRBJ2-6; the match to TRBD1 covers 7 bases. J gave up 1 base and V 6 bases, and 9 bases lay outside the gene matches. Looked up from germline, CDR1 is LNHNV and CDR2 is YYDKDF (reference sequence). The CDR3 is made up of 17 amino acids. CDR3 protein: CATRDRTLLSGANVLTF. CDR3 DNA: TGTGCCACCAGGGACAGGACACTCTTATCTGGGGCCAACGTCCTGACTTTC.

V usage is TRBV5-1 and J usage is TRBJ2-7; 9 bases are shared with TRBD1. Losses at the gene ends were 4 bases for V and 6 bases for J; bases not matched to a gene: 8. The CDR3 has 14 residues. Germline loops: CDR1 SGHRS, CDR2 YFSETQ. Here the CDR3 DNA reads TGCGCCAGCAGCACAGGGGGCGCGCCCTTCGAGCAGTACTTC. The encoded protein is CASSTGGAPFEQYF. Supplemented by reference TRBV5-1 and TRBJ2-7, the full variable domain reads KAGVTQTPRYLIKTRGQQVTLSCSPISGHRSVSWYQQTPGQGLQFLFEYFSETQRNKGNFPGRFSGRQFSNSRSEMNVSTLELGDSALYLCASSTGGAPFEQYFGPGTRLTVT.

The rearrangement links TRBV6-1 to TRBJ1-1; TRBD1 aligns across 7 bases. The CDR3 totals 13 residues. J lost 5 bases, V lost 5 bases, and 5 bases had no gene match. Per germline, CDR1 MNHNS and CDR2 SASEGT. CDR3 bases: TGTGCCAGCAGTTGGACAGGAGGGACTGAAGCTTTCTTT. It translates to CASSWTGGTEAFF.

This chain joins TRBV19 and TRBJ2-1; 14 nucleotides agree with TRBD2. Germline V gene sequence: CDR1 LNHDA, CDR2 SQIVND (reference sequence). V was pared by 4 bases and J by 5 bases, with 10 bases of the junction left unmatched. This CDR3 spans 18 amino acids. Here the CDR3 reads CASSKPRLAGGPDNEQFF. The CDR3 DNA reads TGTGCCAGTAGTAAGCCACGACTAGCGGGAGGGCCAGACAATGAGCAGTTCTTC.